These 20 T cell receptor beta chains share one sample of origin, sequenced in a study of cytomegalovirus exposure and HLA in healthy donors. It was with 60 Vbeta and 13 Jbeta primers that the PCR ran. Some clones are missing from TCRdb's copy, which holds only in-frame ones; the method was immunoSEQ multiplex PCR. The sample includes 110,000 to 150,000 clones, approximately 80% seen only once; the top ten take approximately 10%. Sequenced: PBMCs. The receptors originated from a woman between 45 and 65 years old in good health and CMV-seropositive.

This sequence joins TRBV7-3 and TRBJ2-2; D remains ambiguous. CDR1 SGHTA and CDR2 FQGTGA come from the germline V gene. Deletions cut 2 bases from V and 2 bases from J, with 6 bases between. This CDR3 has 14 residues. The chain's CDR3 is CASSLQFNTGELFF. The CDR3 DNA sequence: TGTGCCAGCAGCTTACAGTTCAACACCGGGGAGCTGTTTTTT.

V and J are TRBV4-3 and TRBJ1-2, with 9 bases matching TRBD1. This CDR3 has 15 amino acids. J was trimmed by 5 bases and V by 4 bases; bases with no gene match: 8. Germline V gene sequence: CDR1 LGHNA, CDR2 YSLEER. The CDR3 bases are TGCGCCAGCAGCCGACAGACAGGGGGTGGGTATGGCTACACCTTC. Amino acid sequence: CASSRQTGGGYGYTF.

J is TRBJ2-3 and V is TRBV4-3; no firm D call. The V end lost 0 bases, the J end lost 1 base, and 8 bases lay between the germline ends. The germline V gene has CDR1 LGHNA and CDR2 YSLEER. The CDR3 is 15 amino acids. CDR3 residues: CASSQEASGTDTQYF. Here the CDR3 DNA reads TGCGCCAGCAGCCAAGAGGCTAGTGGCACAGATACGCAGTATTTT.

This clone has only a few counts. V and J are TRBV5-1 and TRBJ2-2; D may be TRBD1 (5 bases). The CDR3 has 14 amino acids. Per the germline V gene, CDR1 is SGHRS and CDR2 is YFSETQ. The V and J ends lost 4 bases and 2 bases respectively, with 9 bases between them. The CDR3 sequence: CASSRQTNTGELFF. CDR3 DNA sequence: TGCGCCAGCAGCCGACAGACTAACACCGGGGAGCTGTTTTTT.

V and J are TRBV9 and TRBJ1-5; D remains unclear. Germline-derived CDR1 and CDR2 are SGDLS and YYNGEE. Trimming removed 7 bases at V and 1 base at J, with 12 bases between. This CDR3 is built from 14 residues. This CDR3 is CASWSPVSNQPQHF. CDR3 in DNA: TGTGCCAGCTGGTCGCCAGTAAGCAATCAGCCCCAGCATTTT.

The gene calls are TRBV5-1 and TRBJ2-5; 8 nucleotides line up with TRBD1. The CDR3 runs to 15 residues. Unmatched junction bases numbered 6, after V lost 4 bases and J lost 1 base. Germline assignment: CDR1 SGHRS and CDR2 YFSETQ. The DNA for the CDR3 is TGCGCCAGCAGCCCCCAAACAGGGGGCCAAGAGACCCAGTACTTC. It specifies CASSPQTGGQETQYF. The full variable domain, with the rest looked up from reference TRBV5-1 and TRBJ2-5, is KAGVTQTPRYLIKTRGQQVTLSCSPISGHRSVSWYQQTPGQGLQFLFEYFSETQRNKGNFPGRFSGRQFSNSRSEMNVSTLELGDSALYLCASSPQTGGQETQYFGPGTRLLVL.

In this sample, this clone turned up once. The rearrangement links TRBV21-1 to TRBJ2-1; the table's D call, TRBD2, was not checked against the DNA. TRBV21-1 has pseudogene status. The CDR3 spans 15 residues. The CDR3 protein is CASSARGGPLAEQFF. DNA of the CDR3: TGTGCCAGCAGCGCGCGGGGGGGCCCTCTTGCTGAGCAGTTCTTC.

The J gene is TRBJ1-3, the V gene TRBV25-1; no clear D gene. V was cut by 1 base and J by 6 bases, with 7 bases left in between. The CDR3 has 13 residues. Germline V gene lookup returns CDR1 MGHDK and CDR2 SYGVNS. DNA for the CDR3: TGTGCCAGCAGTGAATTCGGGAAAAACACCATATATTTT. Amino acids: CASSEFGKNTIYF.

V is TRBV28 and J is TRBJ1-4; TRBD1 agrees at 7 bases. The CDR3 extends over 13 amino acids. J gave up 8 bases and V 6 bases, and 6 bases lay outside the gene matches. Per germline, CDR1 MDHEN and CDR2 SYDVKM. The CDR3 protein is CASSWTGAEKLFF. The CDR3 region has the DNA TGTGCCAGCAGCTGGACAGGCGCCGAAAAACTGTTTTTT.

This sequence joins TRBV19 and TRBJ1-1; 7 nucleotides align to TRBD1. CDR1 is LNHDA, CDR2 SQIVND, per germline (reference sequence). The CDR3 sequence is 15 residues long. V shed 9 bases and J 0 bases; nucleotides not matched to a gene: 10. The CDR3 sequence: CASETGIGVNTEAFF. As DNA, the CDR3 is TGTGCCAGCGAGACAGGGATCGGAGTGAACACTGAAGCTTTCTTT.

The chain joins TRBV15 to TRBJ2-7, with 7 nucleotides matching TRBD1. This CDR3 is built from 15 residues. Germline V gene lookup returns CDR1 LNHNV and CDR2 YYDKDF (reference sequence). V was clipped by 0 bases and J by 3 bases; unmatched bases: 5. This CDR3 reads CATSRDGTAYYEQYF. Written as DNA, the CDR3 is TGTGCCACCAGCAGAGATGGGACAGCTTACTACGAGCAGTACTTC.

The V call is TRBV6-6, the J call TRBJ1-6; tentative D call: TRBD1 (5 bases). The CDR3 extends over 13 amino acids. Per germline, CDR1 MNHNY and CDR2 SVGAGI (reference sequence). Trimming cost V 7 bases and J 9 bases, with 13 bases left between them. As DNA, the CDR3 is TGTGCCAGCACGGGGGGGGAAGGTTCACCCCTCCACTTT. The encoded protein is CASTGGEGSPLHF.

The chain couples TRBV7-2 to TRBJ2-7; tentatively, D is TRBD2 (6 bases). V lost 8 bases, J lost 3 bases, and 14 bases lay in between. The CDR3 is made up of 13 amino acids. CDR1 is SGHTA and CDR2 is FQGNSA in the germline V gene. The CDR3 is CASLAPADYEQYF. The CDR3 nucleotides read TGTGCCAGCCTAGCGCCGGCAGACTACGAGCAGTACTTC.

This CDR3 is CASSGEGAQFF. Written as DNA, the CDR3 is TGTGCCAGCAGTGGGGAAGGGGCTCAGTTCTTC. This chain connects TRBV6-1 to TRBJ2-1, with D tentatively TRBD1 (5 bases). There are 11 residues in the CDR3. Trimming pared 4 bases from V and 13 bases from J, leaving 11 bases between. Germline loops: CDR1 MNHNS, CDR2 SASEGT.

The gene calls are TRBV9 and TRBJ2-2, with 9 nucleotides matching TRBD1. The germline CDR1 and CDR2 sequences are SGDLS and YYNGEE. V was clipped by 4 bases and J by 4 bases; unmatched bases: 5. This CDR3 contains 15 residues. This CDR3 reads CASSKQGAGTGELFF. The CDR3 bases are TGTGCCAGCAGCAAACAGGGGGCGGGCACCGGGGAGCTGTTTTTT.

The CDR3 loop is CSVYRVQETQYF. The DNA for the CDR3 is TGCAGCGTTTACAGGGTCCAAGAGACCCAGTACTTC. The chain combines TRBV29-1 with TRBJ2-5, with D perhaps matching TRBD1 (6 bases). The germline V gene encodes CDR1 SQVTM and CDR2 ANQGSEA. The CDR3 has 12 residues. Deletions cut 5 bases from V and 1 base from J, with 8 bases between.

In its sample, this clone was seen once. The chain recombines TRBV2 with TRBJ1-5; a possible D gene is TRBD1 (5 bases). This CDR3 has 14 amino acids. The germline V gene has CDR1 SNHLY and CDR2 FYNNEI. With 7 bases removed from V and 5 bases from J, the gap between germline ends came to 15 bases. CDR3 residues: CASKTDRDYQPQHF. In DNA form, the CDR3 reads TGTGCCAGCAAGACCGACAGAGATTATCAGCCCCAGCATTTT.

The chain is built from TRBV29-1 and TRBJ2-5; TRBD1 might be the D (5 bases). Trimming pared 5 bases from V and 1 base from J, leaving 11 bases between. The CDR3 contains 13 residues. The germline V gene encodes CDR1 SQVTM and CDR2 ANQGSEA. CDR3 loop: CSVPLTVQETQYF. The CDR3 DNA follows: TGCAGCGTTCCCCTGACAGTCCAAGAGACCCAGTACTTC.

DNA for the CDR3: TGCGCCAGCAGCCAATTGACAGGGGGCAGGGAGACCCAGTACTTC. Its protein product is CASSQLTGGRETQYF. The chain couples TRBV4-3 to TRBJ2-5; 10 bases align to TRBD1. In germline, CDR1 is LGHNA, CDR2 YSLEER. With 2 bases clipped from V and 5 bases from J, the junction kept 5 bases outside the gene matches. The CDR3 contains 15 residues.

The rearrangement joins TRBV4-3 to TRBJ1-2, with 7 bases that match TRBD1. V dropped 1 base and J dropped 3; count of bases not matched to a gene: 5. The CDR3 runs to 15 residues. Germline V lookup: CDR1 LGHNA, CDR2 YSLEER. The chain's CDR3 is CASSQAGTAYYGYTF. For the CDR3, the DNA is TGCGCCAGCAGCCAAGCCGGGACAGCCTACTATGGCTACACCTTC.